Included here is one T cell receptor (beta chain) sequence, with context. Donation came from healthy Caucasian individuals in Russia who were aged 6 to 90. The data originate from a study of blood T cells in healthy people across ages. The second PCR ran about 6 to 11 cycles with a sample-barcoded 5' primer and J-beta primers. No fewer than 2.5 million CDR3-containing paired-end reads came from each sample. TCRdb analysed the 5' RACE reads with MiXCR anew, one entry per CDR3 protein. Counted here are 720,000 or so distinct CDR3 sequences, over 40% occurring once; the ten biggest clones make up around 30%. This TCR was sampled from a man older than 75 in good health. The specimen was blood.

The CDR3 loop reads CASSLAGLLNEQFF. DNA for the CDR3: TGTGCCAGCAGCTTAGCGGGGCTCCTGAATGAGCAGTTCTTC. V is TRBV7-2 and J is TRBJ2-1, with D maybe TRBD1 (5 bases). Trimming left V 0 bases short and J 7 bases short, with 10 bases between. From germline, CDR1 is SGHTA and CDR2 FQGNSA. CDR3 length: 14 residues.